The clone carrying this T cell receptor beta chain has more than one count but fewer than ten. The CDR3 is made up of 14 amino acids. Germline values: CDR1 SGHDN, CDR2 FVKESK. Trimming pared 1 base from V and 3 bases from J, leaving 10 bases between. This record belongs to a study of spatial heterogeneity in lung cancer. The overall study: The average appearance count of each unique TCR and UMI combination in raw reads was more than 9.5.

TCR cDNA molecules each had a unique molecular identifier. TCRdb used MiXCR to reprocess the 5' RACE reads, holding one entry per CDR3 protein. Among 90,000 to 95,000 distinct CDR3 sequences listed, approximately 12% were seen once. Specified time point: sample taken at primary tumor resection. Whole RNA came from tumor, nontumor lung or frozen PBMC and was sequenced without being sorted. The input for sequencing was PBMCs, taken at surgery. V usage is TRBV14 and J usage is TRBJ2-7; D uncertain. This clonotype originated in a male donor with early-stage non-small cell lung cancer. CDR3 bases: TGTGCCAGCAGCCAAGTGTCCGGATTCTACGAGCAGTACTTC. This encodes CASSQVSGFYEQYF.